This is a list of T cell receptor beta chains from one sample in a study of PD-L1 blockade in urothelial cancer. Here immunoSEQ multiplex PCR was the method, and the copy in TCRdb shows in-frame clones only, minus some. The profile shows around 110,000 clones, about 89% of them singletons. Sequencing was performed on PBMCs, taken around atezolizumab (anti-PD-L1) treatment. These TCRs come from a man in his sixties with urothelial cancer. Each CDR3 is given without its conserved first and last residue.

TRBV13 | ASSLELFKEDYGYT
TRBV2 | ASKGLIGGSPLH
TRBV7-3 | ASSLTAGANTGELF
TRBV27 | ASSPGQGFTDTQY
TRBV5-1 | ASTPGQRNTEAF
TRBV18 | ASSPPVAGMGATQY
TRBV14 | ASSQVQETQY
TRBV28 | ASRVQVGNTEAF
TRBV5-4 | ASSSSSGGHPRPDTQY
TRBV4-3 | ASSQDRGATPLH
TRBV7-6 | ASSLDPGYQETQY
TRBV9 | ASSVGGQQETQY
TRBV27 | ASSPRTVQETQY
TRBV7-8 | ASSLGAGRGLLRAF
TRBV27 | ASSLIDGAGGYEQY
TRBV4-1 | ASSQGRGSGSWETQY
TRBV5-1 | ASSPGLAGQQETQY
TRBV11-2 | ASSPTGNQPQH
TRBV6-6 | ASSYPRDTTKNIQY
TRBV6-4 | ASSDRGQVNEQF
TRBV9 | ASSVGSKGGYT
TRBV9 | ASSVRPGQGGDTQY
TRBV30 | AWSGQYGETQY
TRBV10-3 | AISESSSGGHDTQY
TRBV28 | ASSQLAGRTDTQY
TRBV5-1 | ASSQGDGGAYNEQF
TRBV5-4 | ASSSRTSGGETQY
TRBV18 | ASAGRSTDTQY
TRBV28 | ASSRLTGYRGFT
TRBV7-6 | ASRYGQGKETQY
TRBV5-6 | ASSLIADTQY
TRBV7-2 | ASSPRTSREQY
TRBV27 | ASREGFSFYEQY
TRBV9 | ASSAPPLAGLDGANVLT
TRBV10-3 | ATGGGSSTDTQY
TRBV19 | ASSKQGASGNTIY
TRBV5-1 | ASSLGTGGYEQY
TRBV28 | ASSLGQPLNTGELF
TRBV7-9 | ASSPSGGNYGYT
TRBV28 | ASSIQGAPGYT
TRBV18 | ASSPQTRDKQY
TRBV4-1 | ASRYRDTGELF
TRBV6-4 | ASSSDRGYGYT